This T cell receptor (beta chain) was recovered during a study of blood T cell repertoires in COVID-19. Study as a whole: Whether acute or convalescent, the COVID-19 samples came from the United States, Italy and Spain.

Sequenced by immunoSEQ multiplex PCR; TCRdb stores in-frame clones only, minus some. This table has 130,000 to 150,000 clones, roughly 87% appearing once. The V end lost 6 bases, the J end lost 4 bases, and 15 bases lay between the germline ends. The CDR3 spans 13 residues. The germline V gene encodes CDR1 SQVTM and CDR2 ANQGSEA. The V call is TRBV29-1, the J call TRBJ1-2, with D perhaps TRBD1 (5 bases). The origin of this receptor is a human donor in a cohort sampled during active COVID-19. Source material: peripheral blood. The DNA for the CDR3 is TGCAGCGTGGGGGACTCGGTGGTCTATGGCTACACCTTC. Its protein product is CSVGDSVVYGYTF.